The clone carrying this T cell receptor (beta chain) was counted many times. The data originate from a study of T cells in Graves' hyperthyroidism and ophthalmopathy. Background on the study: Peripheral blood draws took place at initial diagnosis, ahead of any treatment.

TCR beta CDR3 regions were amplified from RNA. A first-round RT-PCR of the TCR CDR3 used the HTBI primer set. TCRdb called the multiplex PCR reads again in MiXCR, with one record for every CDR3 protein. Here the sample spans some 360,000 distinct CDR3 sequences, around a sixth being singletons. CDR1 and CDR2 (germline): MNHEY, SVGAGI. The CDR3 runs to 16 residues. V was pared by 6 bases and J by 3 bases, with 21 bases between. Uncontrolled infection, other autoimmune disease, pregnancy or lactation excluded patients. The chain carries TRBV6-5 and TRBJ2-7, with D perhaps matching TRBD1 (6 bases). Sequencing was performed on blood. The TCR originated in a woman aged 35 to 49 with Graves' ophthalmopathy. The CDR3 spells CASSRSHTQGNYEQYF. The DNA for the CDR3 is TGTGCCAGCAGCCGATCCCACACTCAGGGGAACTACGAGCAGTACTTC.